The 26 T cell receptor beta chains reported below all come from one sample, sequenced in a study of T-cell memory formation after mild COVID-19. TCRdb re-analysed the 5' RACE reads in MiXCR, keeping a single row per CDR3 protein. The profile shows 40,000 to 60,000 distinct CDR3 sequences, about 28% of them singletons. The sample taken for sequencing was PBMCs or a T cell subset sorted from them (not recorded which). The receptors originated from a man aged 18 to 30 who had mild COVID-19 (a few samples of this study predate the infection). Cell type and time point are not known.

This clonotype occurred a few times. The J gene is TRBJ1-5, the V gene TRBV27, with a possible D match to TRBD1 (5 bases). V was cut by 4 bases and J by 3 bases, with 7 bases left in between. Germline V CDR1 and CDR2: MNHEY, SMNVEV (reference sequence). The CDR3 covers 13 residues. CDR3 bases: TGTGCCAGCAGTTGGGGACCCAATCAGCCCCAGCATTTT. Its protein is CASSWGPNQPQHF.

The DNA of the CDR3 is TGTGCCAGCAGCTTAGTTGCCGCGGGGGCTGACCAAGAGACCCAGTACTTC. It yields the protein CASSLVAAGADQETQYF. This chain uses TRBV11-2 with TRBJ2-5, with TRBD2 as a possible D gene (7 bases). The CDR3 length is 17 residues. Germline CDR1 and CDR2: SGHAT and FQNNGV. V lost 1 base, J lost 0 bases, and 15 bases lay in between. Filled out from reference TRBV11-2 and TRBJ2-5, the complete variable domain reads EAGVAQSPRYKIIEKRQSVAFWCNPISGHATLYWYQQILGQGPKLLIQFQNNGVVDDSQLPKDRFSAERLKGVDSTLKIQPAKLEDSAVYLCASSLVAAGADQETQYFGPGTRLLVL.

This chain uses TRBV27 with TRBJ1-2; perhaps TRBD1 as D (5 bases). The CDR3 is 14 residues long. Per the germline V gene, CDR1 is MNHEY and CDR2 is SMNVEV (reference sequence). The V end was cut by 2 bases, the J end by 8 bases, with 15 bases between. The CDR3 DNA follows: TGTGCCAGCAGTTTAGGGGGATGGAGAGGAGGCTACACCTTC. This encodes CASSLGGWRGGYTF.

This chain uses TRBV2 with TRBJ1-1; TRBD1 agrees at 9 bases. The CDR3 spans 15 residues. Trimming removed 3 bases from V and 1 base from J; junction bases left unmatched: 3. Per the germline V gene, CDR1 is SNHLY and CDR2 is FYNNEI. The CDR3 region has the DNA TGTGCCAGCAGTGAGGGGACAGGGAGGAACACTGAAGCTTTCTTT. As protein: CASSEGTGRNTEAFF.

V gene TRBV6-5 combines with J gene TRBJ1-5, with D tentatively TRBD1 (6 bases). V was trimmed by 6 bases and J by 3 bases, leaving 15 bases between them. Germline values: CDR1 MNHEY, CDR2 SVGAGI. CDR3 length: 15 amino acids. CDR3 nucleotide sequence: TGTGCCAGCAGCCCGATGGGGGGGCTCAATCAGCCCCAGCATTTT. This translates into CASSPMGGLNQPQHF.

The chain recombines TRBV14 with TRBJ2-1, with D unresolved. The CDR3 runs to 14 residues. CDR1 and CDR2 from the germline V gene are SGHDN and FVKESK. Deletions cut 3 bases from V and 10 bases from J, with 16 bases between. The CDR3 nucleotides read TGTGCCAGCAGCCACACCATCGACATCGCGGAGCAGTTCTTC. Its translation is CASSHTIDIAEQFF.

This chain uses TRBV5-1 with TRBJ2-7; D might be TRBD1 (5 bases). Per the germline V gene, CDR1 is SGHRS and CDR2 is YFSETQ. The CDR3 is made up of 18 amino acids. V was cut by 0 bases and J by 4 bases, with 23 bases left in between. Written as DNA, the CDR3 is TGCGCCAGCAGCTTGGAGTTGTCCGGCAGGGCAGGATCTTACGAGCAGTACTTC. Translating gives CASSLELSGRAGSYEQYF.

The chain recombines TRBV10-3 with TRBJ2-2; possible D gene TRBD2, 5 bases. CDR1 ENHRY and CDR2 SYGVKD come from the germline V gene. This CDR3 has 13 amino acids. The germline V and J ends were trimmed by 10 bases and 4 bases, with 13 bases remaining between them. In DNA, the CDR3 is TGTGCCACCAAGGCAACTAGCACCGGGGAGCTGTTTTTT. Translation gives CATKATSTGELFF.

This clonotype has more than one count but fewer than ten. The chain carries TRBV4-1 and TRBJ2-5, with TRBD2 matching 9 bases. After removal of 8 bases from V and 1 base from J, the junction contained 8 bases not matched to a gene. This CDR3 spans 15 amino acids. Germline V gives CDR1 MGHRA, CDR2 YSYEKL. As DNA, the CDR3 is TGCGCCAGCGCCGCGAGTAGCGGGGGCCAAGAGACCCAGTACTTC. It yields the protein CASAASSGGQETQYF.

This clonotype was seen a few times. The CDR3: CASSLTGGNEQFF. The CDR3 nucleotides read TGTGCCAGCAGCCTCACCGGGGGCAATGAGCAGTTCTTC. The V gene is TRBV7-6, the J gene TRBJ2-1; a weak D match, TRBD2 (6 bases). The CDR3 has 13 residues. Trimming pared 5 bases from V and 6 bases from J, leaving 11 bases between. Germline CDR1 SGHVS, CDR2 FNYEAQ.

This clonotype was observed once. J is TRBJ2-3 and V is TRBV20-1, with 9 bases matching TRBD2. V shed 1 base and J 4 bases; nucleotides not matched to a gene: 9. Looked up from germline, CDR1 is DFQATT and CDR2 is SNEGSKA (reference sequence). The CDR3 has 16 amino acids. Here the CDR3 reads CSARGWAGGHSDTQYF. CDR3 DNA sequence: TGCAGTGCTAGAGGCTGGGCGGGGGGGCATTCAGATACGCAGTATTTT.

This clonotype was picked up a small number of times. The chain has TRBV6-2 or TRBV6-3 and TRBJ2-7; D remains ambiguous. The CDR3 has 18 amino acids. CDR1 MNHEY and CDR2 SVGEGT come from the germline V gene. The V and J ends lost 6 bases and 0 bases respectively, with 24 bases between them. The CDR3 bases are TGTGCCAGCAGCCTTAGAGAACAAACGGGCTTCGCCTCCTACGAGCAGTACGTC. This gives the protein CASSLREQTGFASYEQYV.

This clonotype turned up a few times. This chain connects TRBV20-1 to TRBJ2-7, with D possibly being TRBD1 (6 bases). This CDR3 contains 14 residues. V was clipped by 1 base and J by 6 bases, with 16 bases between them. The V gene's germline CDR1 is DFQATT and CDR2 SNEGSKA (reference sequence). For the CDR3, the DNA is TGCAGTGCTAGAGGACAGGAAGTTAAGGGCGAGCAGTACGTC. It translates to CSARGQEVKGEQYV.

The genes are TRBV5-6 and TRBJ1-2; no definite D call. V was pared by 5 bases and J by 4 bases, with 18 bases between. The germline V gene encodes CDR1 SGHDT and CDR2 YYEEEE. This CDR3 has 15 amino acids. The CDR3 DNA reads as TGTGCCAGCAGGCCCAGACACGGAGTTATCTATGGCTACACCTTC. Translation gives CASRPRHGVIYGYTF.

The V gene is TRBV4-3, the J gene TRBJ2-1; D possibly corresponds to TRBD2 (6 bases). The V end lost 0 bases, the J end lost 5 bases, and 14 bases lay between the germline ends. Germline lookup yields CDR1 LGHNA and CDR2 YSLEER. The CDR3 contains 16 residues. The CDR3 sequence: CASSQDEGGENNEQFF. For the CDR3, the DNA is TGCGCCAGCAGCCAAGATGAGGGAGGAGAAAACAATGAGCAGTTCTTC.

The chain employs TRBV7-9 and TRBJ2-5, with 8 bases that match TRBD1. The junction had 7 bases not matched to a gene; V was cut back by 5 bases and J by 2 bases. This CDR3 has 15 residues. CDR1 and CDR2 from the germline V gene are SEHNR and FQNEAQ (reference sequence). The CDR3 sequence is CASSTNTGGQETQYF. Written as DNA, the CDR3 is TGTGCCAGCAGCACCAATACAGGGGGGCAAGAGACCCAGTACTTC.

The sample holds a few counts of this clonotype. CDR3 sequence (DNA): TGTGCCAGCAGCTTAGGAGCGGGTAGGGAGACCCAGTACTTC. Amino acids: CASSLGAGRETQYF. The chain uses TRBV11-2 and TRBJ2-5; tentative D call: TRBD2 (6 bases). Trimming pared 1 base from V and 5 bases from J, leaving 11 bases between. The CDR3 has 14 amino acids. The germline V gene encodes CDR1 SGHAT and CDR2 FQNNGV.

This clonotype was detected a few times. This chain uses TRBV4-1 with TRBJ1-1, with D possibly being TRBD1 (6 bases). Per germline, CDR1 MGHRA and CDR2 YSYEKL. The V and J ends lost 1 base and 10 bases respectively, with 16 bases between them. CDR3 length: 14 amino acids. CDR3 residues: CASSQGRDNRGAFF. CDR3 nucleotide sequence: TGCGCCAGCAGCCAAGGGAGGGACAACCGAGGAGCTTTCTTT.

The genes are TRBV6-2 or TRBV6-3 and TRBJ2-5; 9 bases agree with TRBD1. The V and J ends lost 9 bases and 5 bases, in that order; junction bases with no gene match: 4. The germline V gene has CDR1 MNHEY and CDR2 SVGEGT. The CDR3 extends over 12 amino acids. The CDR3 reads CASTGGRETQYF. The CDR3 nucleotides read TGTGCCAGTACAGGGGGCAGGGAGACCCAGTACTTC.

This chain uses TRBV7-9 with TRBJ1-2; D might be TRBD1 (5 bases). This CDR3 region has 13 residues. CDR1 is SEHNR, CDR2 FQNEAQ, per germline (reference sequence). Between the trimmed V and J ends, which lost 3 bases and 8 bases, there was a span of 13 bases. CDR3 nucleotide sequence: TGTGCCAGCAGCTTGAGGCTAAGGGGAGGCTACACCTTC. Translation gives CASSLRLRGGYTF. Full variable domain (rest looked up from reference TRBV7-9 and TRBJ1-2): DTGVSQNPRHKITKRGQNVTFRCDPISEHNRLYWYRQTLGQGPEFLTYFQNEAQLEKSRLLSDRFSAERPKGSFSTLEIQRTEQGDSAMYLCASSLRLRGGYTFGSGTRLTVV.

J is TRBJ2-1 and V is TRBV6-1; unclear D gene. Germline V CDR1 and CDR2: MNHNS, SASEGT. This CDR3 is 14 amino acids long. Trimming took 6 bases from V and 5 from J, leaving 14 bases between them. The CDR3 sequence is CASSERLANNEQFF. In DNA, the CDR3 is TGTGCCAGCAGCGAAAGGTTAGCCAACAATGAGCAGTTCTTC.

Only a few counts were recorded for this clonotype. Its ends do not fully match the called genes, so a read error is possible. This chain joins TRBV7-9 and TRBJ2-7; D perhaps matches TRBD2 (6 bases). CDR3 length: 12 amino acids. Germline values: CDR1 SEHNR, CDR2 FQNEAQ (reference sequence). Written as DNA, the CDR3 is TGTGCCAGTAGCTGGGGAGGCTACGAGCAGTACTTC. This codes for CASSWGGYEQYF.

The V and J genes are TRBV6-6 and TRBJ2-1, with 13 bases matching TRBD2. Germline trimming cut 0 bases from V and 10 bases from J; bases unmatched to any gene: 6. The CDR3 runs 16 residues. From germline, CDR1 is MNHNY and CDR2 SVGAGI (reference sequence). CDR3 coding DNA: TGTGCCAGCAGTTACTCGAAACTAGCGGGGGGGTTCGAGCAGTTCTTC. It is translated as CASSYSKLAGGFEQFF.

CDR3 residues: CASSLEARAYEQYV. CDR3 in DNA: TGTGCCAGCAGCTTAGAAGCCAGGGCCTACGAGCAGTACGTC. This rearrangement joins TRBV7-2 to TRBJ2-7; D is possibly TRBD1 (5 bases). Per germline, CDR1 SGHTA and CDR2 FQGNSA. The CDR3 spans 14 residues. Trimming left V 1 base short and J 2 bases short, with 9 bases between.

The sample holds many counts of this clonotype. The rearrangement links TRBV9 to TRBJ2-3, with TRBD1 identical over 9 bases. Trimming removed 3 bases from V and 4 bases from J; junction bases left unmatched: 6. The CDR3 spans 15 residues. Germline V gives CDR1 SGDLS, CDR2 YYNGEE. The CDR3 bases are TGTGCCAGCAGCGGGGACAGGGCGGGGGCAGATACGCAGTATTTT. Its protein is CASSGDRAGADTQYF.

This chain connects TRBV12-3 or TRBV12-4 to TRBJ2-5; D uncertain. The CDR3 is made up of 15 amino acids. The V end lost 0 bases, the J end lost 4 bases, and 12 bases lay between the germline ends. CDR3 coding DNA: TGTGCCAGCAGTTTAGCGGGCCTGGCCCGAGAGACCCAGTACTTC. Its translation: CASSLAGLARETQYF.